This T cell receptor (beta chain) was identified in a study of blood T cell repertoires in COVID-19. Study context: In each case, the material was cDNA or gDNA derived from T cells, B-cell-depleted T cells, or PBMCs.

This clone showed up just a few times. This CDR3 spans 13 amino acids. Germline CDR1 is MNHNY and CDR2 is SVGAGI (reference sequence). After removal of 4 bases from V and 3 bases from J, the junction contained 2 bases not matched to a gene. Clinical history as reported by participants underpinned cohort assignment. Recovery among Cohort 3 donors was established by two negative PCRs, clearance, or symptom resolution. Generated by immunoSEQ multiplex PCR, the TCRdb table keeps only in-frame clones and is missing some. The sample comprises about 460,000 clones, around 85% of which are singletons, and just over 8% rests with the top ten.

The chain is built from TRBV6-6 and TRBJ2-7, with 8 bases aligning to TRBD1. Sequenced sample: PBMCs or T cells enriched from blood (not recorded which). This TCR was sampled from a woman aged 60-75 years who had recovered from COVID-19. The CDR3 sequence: CASSFTGGYEQYF. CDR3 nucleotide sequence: TGTGCCAGCAGTTTCACAGGGGGCTACGAGCAGTACTTC.